One and the same sample provided the 5 T cell receptor beta chains below, sequenced in a study of T cells in Graves' hyperthyroidism and ophthalmopathy. Amplification of TCR beta CDR3 regions was performed using RNA transcripts as template. HTBI primers were employed in a first-round RT-PCR of the TCR CDR3. TCRdb reanalysed the multiplex PCR reads using MiXCR and keeps one entry per CDR3 protein. The data show about 700,000 distinct CDR3 sequences, about 14% seen once. The sample taken for sequencing was blood. The receptors stem from a woman aged 18-29 years with Graves' hyperthyroidism.

In its sample, this clonotype was seen many times. The chain is built from TRBV7-8 and TRBJ2-3; TRBD1 matches at 8 bases. Losses at the gene ends were 5 bases for V and 2 bases for J; bases not matched to a gene: 6. The germline V gene has CDR1 SGHVS and CDR2 FQNEAQ. This CDR3 contains 15 residues. The DNA of the CDR3 is TGTGCCAGCAGCCAGGACAGGGTGGACACAGATACGCAGTATTTT. It codes for CASSQDRVDTDTQYF.

This clonotype was picked up many times. This chain connects TRBV11-2 to TRBJ2-7; D is possibly TRBD2 (6 bases). This CDR3 has 15 amino acids. V was clipped by 5 bases and J by 7 bases, with 21 bases between them. Per the germline V gene, CDR1 is SGHAT and CDR2 is FQNNGV. The CDR3 sequence: CASSLRRLATQEQYF. As DNA, the CDR3 is TGTGCCAGCAGCCTTAGAAGGCTAGCGACGCAAGAGCAGTACTTC.

The rearrangement uses TRBV19 and TRBJ1-1, with D maybe TRBD1 (6 bases). This CDR3 region has 17 residues. Trimming stripped 3 bases from V and 4 bases from J, with 21 bases between. In germline, CDR1 is LNHDA, CDR2 SQIVND (reference sequence). The CDR3 spells CASSIIGGRFRGTEAFF. In DNA form, the CDR3 reads TGTGCCAGTAGTATTATTGGGGGCCGGTTTAGGGGCACTGAAGCTTTCTTT. Filled out from reference TRBV19 and TRBJ1-1, the complete variable domain reads DGGITQSPKYLFRKEGQNVTLSCEQNLNHDAMYWYRQDPGQGLRLIYYSQIVNDFQKGDIAEGYSVSREKKESFPLTVTSAQKNPTAFYLCASSIIGGRFRGTEAFFGQGTRLTVV.

The CDR3 nucleotides are TGTGCCAGCAGGGGCTTGACAGGCCATAGCAATCAGCCCCAGCATTTT. Translating gives CASRGLTGHSNQPQHF. The chain joins TRBV6-1 to TRBJ1-5; weak D call: TRBD1 (6 bases). This CDR3 region has 16 residues. Per germline, CDR1 MNHNS and CDR2 SASEGT. Between the trimmed V and J ends, which lost 6 bases and 0 bases, there was a span of 15 bases.

At least ten counts were recorded for this clonotype. The gene calls are TRBV6-5 and TRBJ2-7; D tentatively fits TRBD1 or TRBD2 (5 bases each). Trimming took off 4 bases at V and 0 bases at J, with 16 bases between the two ends. The germline gives CDR1 MNHEY, CDR2 SVGAGI. The CDR3 runs 16 residues. This CDR3 is CASSSSGTARSYEQYF. DNA for the CDR3: TGTGCCAGCAGTTCCTCCGGGACGGCGCGCTCCTACGAGCAGTACTTC.